The 2 T cell receptor beta chains presented below share a single source sample, sequenced in a study of human T cells and chemical hapten exposure. TCRdb redid the calling of the RACE reads with MiXCR, one entry per CDR3 protein. The sample has roughly 120,000 distinct CDR3 sequences; roughly 15% are singletons. Noted time point: patch test 1, 2 weeks after DPC sensitization. Treatment noted: therapeutic diphenylcyclopropenone sensitization with weekly scalp DPC. The starting material was whole blood, obtained in connection with sensitization to the hapten diphenylcyclopropenone (DPC). Receptors originate from a man aged 18 to 29 with alopecia areata. Some clones in this sample may be carry-over from other donors' samples.

This sequence joins TRBV6-5 and TRBJ2-4; maybe TRBD1 (5 bases). Looked up from germline, CDR1 is MNHEY and CDR2 is SVGAGI. CDR3 size: 16 residues. The V and J ends lost 0 bases and 0 bases respectively, with 9 bases between them. For the CDR3, the DNA is TGTGCCAGCAGTTACTCAGGGGCCCTAGCCAAAAACATTCAGTACTTC. It specifies CASSYSGALAKNIQYF.

This chain links TRBV10-3 with TRBJ1-2; tentative D call: TRBD1 (6 bases). Trimming removed 3 bases from V and 4 bases from J, with 9 bases in between. The CDR3 runs 13 residues. Germline loops: CDR1 ENHRY, CDR2 SYGVKD. This CDR3 reads CAISDWGPYGYTF. The CDR3 DNA follows: TGTGCCATCAGTGATTGGGGGCCCTATGGCTACACCTTC.